Following are 19 T cell receptor beta chains from one sample sequenced in a study of tumour-infiltrating T cells in Burkitt lymphoma. Profiling relied on immunoSEQ multiplex PCR, and the TCRdb table lists in-frame clones only, not all of them. Of over 600 clones detected, around 96% appear once; the ten largest clones hold nearly 2.5%. What was sequenced was tumor tissue. All receptors derive from a human donor with Burkitt lymphoma.

The V call is TRBV7-6, the J call TRBJ2-5; tentatively, D is TRBD2 (5 bases). Trimming shortened V by 3 bases and J by 9 bases, and 14 bases separated the two germline ends. From germline, CDR1 is SGHVS and CDR2 FNYEAQ. CDR3 length: 13 residues. The CDR3 bases are TGTGCCAGCAGCTTTGGCCCGGGGAAGGCCCAGTACTTC. Translated, it gives CASSFGPGKAQYF.

This rearrangement joins TRBV25-1 to TRBJ2-3, with 8 bases identical to TRBD2. Trimming took 1 base from V and 0 from J; bases not matched to a gene: 9. This CDR3 spans 18 amino acids. CDR1 and CDR2 from the germline V gene are MGHDK and SYGVNS. This chain's CDR3 is CASSELERASGSTDTQYF. The CDR3 DNA follows: TGTGCCAGCAGTGAATTAGAGAGGGCTAGCGGGAGCACAGATACGCAGTATTTT.

The rearrangement links TRBV5-1 to TRBJ2-5, with no clear D. Trimming stripped 1 base from V and 2 bases from J, with 9 bases between. This CDR3 region has 14 residues. Germline CDR1 is SGHRS and CDR2 is YFSETQ. CDR3: CASSLNRQQETQYF. The CDR3 DNA reads TGCGCCAGCAGCTTGAACCGGCAGCAAGAGACCCAGTACTTC.

This clone has only a few counts. The chain employs TRBV4-1 and TRBJ1-1; a weak D match, TRBD1 (5 bases). In germline, CDR1 is MGHRA, CDR2 YSYEKL. V was clipped by 4 bases and J by 1 base, with 13 bases between them. The CDR3 is 15 amino acids. CDR3 sequence reads: CASSLAWGENTEAFF. Written as DNA, the CDR3 is TGCGCCAGCAGCCTCGCCTGGGGGGAGAACACTGAAGCTTTCTTT.

This chain uses TRBV7-2 with TRBJ1-2; D unclear. Germline-derived CDR1 and CDR2 are SGHTA and FQGNSA. The CDR3 runs to 13 residues. With 5 bases removed from V and 7 bases from J, the gap between germline ends came to 14 bases. CDR3 in amino acids: CASSPERGTGYTF. CDR3 bases: TGTGCCAGCAGCCCAGAGCGGGGAACTGGCTACACCTTC.

The gene calls are TRBV7-2 and TRBJ2-2, with 8 bases fitting TRBD2. This CDR3 spans 17 amino acids. Germline CDR1 is SGHTA and CDR2 is FQGNSA. Trimming took 5 bases from V and 1 from J; bases not matched to a gene: 9. The CDR3 DNA is TGTGCCAGCAGCCAAAACCAGGGACTAGGGAACACCGGGGAGCTGTTTTTT. Protein product: CASSQNQGLGNTGELFF.

In this sample, this clone turned up once. This rearrangement joins TRBV7-9 to TRBJ2-1, with D perhaps TRBD1 or TRBD2 (6 bases each). V was cut by 1 base and J by 7 bases, with 17 bases left in between. The CDR3 has 16 residues. The germline gives CDR1 SEHNR, CDR2 FQNEAQ (reference sequence). CDR3 in DNA: TGTGCCAGCAGCTTAGGATTAGTCCTAGGGGGGAATGAGCAGTTCTTC. It specifies CASSLGLVLGGNEQFF.

This clone appeared a single time. This chain joins TRBV29-1 and TRBJ1-1; 7 nucleotides line up with TRBD1. In germline, CDR1 is SQVTM, CDR2 ANQGSEA. Trimming at V came to 4 bases and at J to 4 bases, leaving 9 bases not matched to a gene. This CDR3 has 14 amino acids. The DNA of the CDR3 is TGCAGCGTTGCCAGACAGGGTAGGAGCACTGAAGCTTTCTTT. It encodes CSVARQGRSTEAFF.

The gene calls are TRBV4-1 and TRBJ2-1; TRBD1 matches 7 bases. Germline CDR1 is MGHRA and CDR2 is YSYEKL. This CDR3 is built from 14 residues. With 3 bases clipped from V and 5 bases from J, the junction kept 4 bases outside the gene matches. CDR3 coding DNA: TGCGCCAGCAGCCAGACAGGGTTCGACAATGAGCAGTTCTTC. Translated: CASSQTGFDNEQFF.

V and J are TRBV2 and TRBJ1-1, with 7 bases lining up with TRBD1. Per germline, CDR1 SNHLY and CDR2 FYNNEI. This CDR3 has 13 residues. Trimming removed 4 bases from V and 5 bases from J; junction bases left unmatched: 4. The CDR3 loop is CASSAQGETEAFF. CDR3 nucleotides: TGTGCCAGCAGTGCCCAGGGGGAGACTGAAGCTTTCTTT. Complete variable domain (other parts from reference TRBV2 and TRBJ1-1): EPEVTQTPSHQVTQMGQEVILRCVPISNHLYFYWYRQILGQKVEFLVSFYNNEISEKSEIFDDQFSVERPDGSNFTLKIRSTKLEDSAMYFCASSAQGETEAFFGQGTRLTVV.

This clone was seen a single time. The chain recombines TRBV18 with TRBJ1-5; 8 bases fit TRBD1. Per the germline V gene, CDR1 is KGHSH and CDR2 is LQKENI. The ends lost 4 bases at V and 5 bases at J; junction bases unmatched: 7. The CDR3 runs to 15 residues. For the CDR3, the DNA is TGTGCCAGCTCACTTCACCAGGGGGCCGATCAGCCCCAGCATTTT. Its protein is CASSLHQGADQPQHF.

The gene calls are TRBV7-6 and TRBJ2-1; 9 bases agree with TRBD2. V was pared by 1 base and J by 9 bases, with 7 bases of the junction left unmatched. CDR1 and CDR2 (germline): SGHVS, FNYEAQ. The CDR3 is 15 residues long. Here the CDR3 DNA reads TGTGCCAGCAGCTTAGGACTAGCGGAGAAAGGTGAGCAGTTCTTC. It encodes CASSLGLAEKGEQFF.

This chain uses TRBV7-9 with TRBJ2-3; no firm D call. V lost 2 bases, J lost 5 bases, and 11 bases lay in between. The V gene's germline CDR1 is SEHNR and CDR2 FQNEAQ (reference sequence). The CDR3 has 14 amino acids. The CDR3 loop reads CASSLLTGGDTQYF. In DNA, the CDR3 is TGTGCCAGCAGCTTACTTACGGGCGGAGATACGCAGTATTTT.

The gene calls are TRBV4-3 and TRBJ1-2; D possibly corresponds to TRBD1 (5 bases). The CDR3 length is 16 residues. Trimming removed 0 bases from V and 4 bases from J, with 15 bases in between. The germline V gene encodes CDR1 LGHNA and CDR2 YSLEER. The CDR3 here is CASSQEGIPGLYGYTF. DNA for the CDR3: TGCGCCAGCAGCCAAGAAGGGATACCGGGACTCTATGGCTACACCTTC.

J is TRBJ2-1 and V is TRBV18; possible D gene TRBD1, 6 bases. The V end was cut by 6 bases, the J end by 4 bases, with 13 bases between. The V gene's germline CDR1 is KGHSH and CDR2 LQKENI. CDR3 length: 14 amino acids. As DNA, the CDR3 is TGTGCCAGCTCGCCGATCGGGACATACAATGAGCAGTTCTTC. Protein sequence: CASSPIGTYNEQFF.

V and J are TRBV19 and TRBJ2-3; 7 bases are a match to TRBD1. V lost 4 bases, J lost 0 bases, and 4 bases stayed unmatched. The germline gives CDR1 LNHDA, CDR2 SQIVND (reference sequence). CDR3 size: 15 residues. For the CDR3, the DNA is TGTGCCAGTAGTACGACAGGGTCGAGCACAGATACGCAGTATTTT. Amino acids: CASSTTGSSTDTQYF.

The rearrangement links TRBV6-5 to TRBJ1-5; a weak D match, TRBD1 (6 bases). CDR1 is MNHEY, CDR2 SVGAGI, per germline. The V end was cut by 0 bases, the J end by 5 bases, with 11 bases between. The CDR3 runs to 15 residues. In DNA form, the CDR3 reads TGTGCCAGCAGTTACTCGGTGGGGGGCGATCAGCCCCAGCATTTT. This encodes CASSYSVGGDQPQHF.

The chain uses TRBV5-5 and TRBJ1-1, with TRBD1 matching over 7 bases. The CDR3 length is 14 residues. Germline loops: CDR1 SGHKS, CDR2 YYEKEE (reference sequence). J was trimmed by 10 bases and V by 3 bases; bases with no gene match: 12. CDR3 DNA: TGTGCCAGCAGCTCCGGGACAGCGCTCCTAGGAGCTTTCTTT. Translated, it gives CASSSGTALLGAFF.

The V and J genes are TRBV5-5 and TRBJ2-1; 9 nucleotides align to TRBD2. Unmatched junction bases numbered 11, after V lost 4 bases and J lost 15 bases. Germline lookup yields CDR1 SGHKS and CDR2 YYEKEE (reference sequence). The CDR3 covers 13 residues. DNA of the CDR3: TGTGCCAGCAGCATAGCGGGAGACTATCCTCCGTTCTTC. Its protein product is CASSIAGDYPPFF.